One T cell receptor (beta chain) is described in this entry. TCRdb re-derived calls from the 5' RACE reads in MiXCR, one entry per CDR3 protein. The table has hundreds of thousands of distinct CDR3 sequences, 8.5% to 9.5% seen once. This entry belongs to a study of identical twins. CDR1 is MNHEY, CDR2 SMNVEV, per germline (reference sequence). V dropped 5 bases and J dropped 0; count of bases not matched to a gene: 8. The CDR3 spans 18 residues. The same data also contributed to another study, on yellow fever vaccine responses in identical twins.

This TCR derives from a woman aged 18-29 years in good health. The sample taken for sequencing was PBMCs. The chain is built from TRBV27 and TRBJ2-1; 12 bases align to TRBD2. Here the CDR3 reads CASSPLTSGSFSYNEQFF. The CDR3 nucleotides are TGTGCCAGCAGTCCCCTGACTAGCGGGAGTTTCTCCTACAATGAGCAGTTCTTC.